The next 27 T cell receptor beta chains were all read from a single sample in a study of OX40 agonist ivuxolimab in advanced cancers. Generated by immunoSEQ multiplex PCR, the TCRdb table keeps only in-frame clones and is missing some. The sample includes tens of thousands of clones, about nine tenths of them seen just once. The specimen comprised CD4+ or CD8+ T cells sorted from blood, sampled in a trial of the OX40 agonist ivuxolimab. These receptors came from an adult with an advanced solid tumor such as melanoma, head and neck, liver or kidney cancer.

The CDR3 nucleotides read TGTGCCAGCAGTACGGGACAGGGGGACTACACCTTC. Amino acids: CASSTGQGDYTF. The chain is built from TRBV28 and TRBJ1-2; 11 positions match TRBD1. The germline V gene encodes CDR1 MDHEN and CDR2 SYDVKM. The V segment lost 5 bases and the J segment 10 bases; nucleotides outside the gene matches: 3. There are 12 residues in the CDR3.

V and J are TRBV6-5 and TRBJ2-7, with D possibly TRBD2 on 5 matching bases. The V gene lost 6 bases and the J gene lost 2 bases, with 11 bases spanning the gap. Germline values: CDR1 MNHEY, CDR2 SVGAGI. The CDR3 length is 13 residues. The DNA for the CDR3 is TGTGCCAGCAGGTTAACCGGGGCCTACGAGCAGTACTTC. Its translation is CASRLTGAYEQYF.

This sequence joins TRBV18 and TRBJ2-3, with D unresolved. This CDR3 is built from 12 residues. The V gene lost 6 bases and the J gene lost 5 bases, with 9 bases spanning the gap. Germline V gene data show CDR1 as KGHSH and CDR2 as LQKENI. This CDR3 is CASSPNVDTQYF. The DNA of the CDR3 is TGTGCCAGCTCCCCTAATGTAGATACGCAGTATTTT. Filled out from reference TRBV18 and TRBJ2-3, the complete variable domain reads NAGVMQNPRHLVRRRGQEARLRCSPMKGHSHVYWYRQLPEEGLKFMVYLQKENIIDESGMPKERFSAEFPKEGPSILRIQQVVRGDSAAYFCASSPNVDTQYFGPGTRLTVL.

The gene calls are TRBV7-9 and TRBJ1-3; D may be TRBD1 (6 bases). Germline V gives CDR1 SEHNR, CDR2 FQNEAQ (reference sequence). Trimming removed 2 bases at V and 3 bases at J, with 11 bases between. This CDR3 is built from 15 residues. The DNA of the CDR3 is TGTGCCAGCAGCTTAATCGCAGGGGATGGAAACACCATATATTTT. This gives the protein CASSLIAGDGNTIYF.

The chain couples TRBV11-2 to TRBJ2-7; 7 bases map to TRBD2. Unmatched junction bases numbered 12, after V lost 1 base and J lost 3 bases. In germline, CDR1 is SGHAT, CDR2 FQNNGV. This CDR3 has 17 amino acids. CDR3 in amino acids: CASSLGGRSGIHYEQYF. The DNA of the CDR3 is TGTGCCAGCAGCTTAGGAGGTCGGAGCGGGATACACTACGAGCAGTACTTC.

J is TRBJ2-1 and V is TRBV18; TRBD2 aligns across 8 bases. This CDR3 has 15 amino acids. V was clipped by 2 bases and J by 5 bases; unmatched bases: 5. The germline V gene has CDR1 KGHSH and CDR2 LQKENI. CDR3 residues: CASSPITGGDNEQFF. CDR3 nucleotide sequence: TGTGCCAGCTCACCAATTACGGGAGGGGACAATGAGCAGTTCTTC.

The chain combines TRBV15 with TRBJ2-5; D gene ambiguous. With the DNA end fitting TRBJ2-7 better, the J assignment may be wrong. The CDR3 length is 14 residues. The germline V gene encodes CDR1 LNHNV and CDR2 YYDKDF (reference sequence). This CDR3 is CATSREQSSYEQYF. The CDR3 region has the DNA TGTGCCACCAGCAGAGAACAGAGCTCCTACGAGCAGTACTTC.

V usage is TRBV4-2 and J usage is TRBJ2-1; 12 positions match TRBD2. Per germline, CDR1 LGHNA and CDR2 YNFKEQ. This CDR3 region has 16 residues. V shed 5 bases and J 4 bases; nucleotides not matched to a gene: 6. This chain's CDR3 is CASSDGTSGPYNEQFF. DNA of the CDR3: TGTGCCAGCAGCGACGGGACTAGCGGGCCATACAATGAGCAGTTCTTC.

The CDR3 is CASSTGVPEKLFF. The CDR3 bases are TGTGCCAGCAGCACCGGTGTTCCTGAAAAACTGTTTTTT. The rearrangement joins TRBV28 to TRBJ1-4, with D unresolved. CDR1 is MDHEN, CDR2 SYDVKM, per germline. The V gene lost 6 bases and the J gene lost 7 bases, with 12 bases spanning the gap. This CDR3 comprises 13 residues.

The chain links TRBV9 to TRBJ2-2; 13 bases are shared with TRBD2. The CDR3 totals 16 residues. CDR1 and CDR2 from the germline V gene are SGDLS and YYNGEE. V shed 3 bases, J shed 1 base, and the junction held 0 bases outside the gene matches. The CDR3 DNA is TGTGCCAGCAGCGGGACTAGCGGGAGGAACACCGGGGAGCTGTTTTTT. Protein sequence: CASSGTSGRNTGELFF.

This rearrangement joins TRBV2 to TRBJ2-3; D gene unclear. This CDR3 comprises 11 residues. V gave up 6 bases and J gave up 2 bases, with 3 bases separating them. The germline V gene encodes CDR1 SNHLY and CDR2 FYNNEI. CDR3: CASSVTDTQYF. The CDR3 region has the DNA TGTGCCAGCAGCGTCACAGATACGCAGTATTTT. Full variable domain (rest looked up from reference TRBV2 and TRBJ2-3): EPEVTQTPSHQVTQMGQEVILRCVPISNHLYFYWYRQILGQKVEFLVSFYNNEISEKSEIFDDQFSVERPDGSNFTLKIRSTKLEDSAMYFCASSVTDTQYFGPGTRLTVL.

The V gene is TRBV6-5, the J gene TRBJ1-2, with D tentatively TRBD1 (5 bases). This CDR3 has 14 amino acids. Germline values: CDR1 MNHEY, CDR2 SVGAGI. V dropped 1 base and J dropped 7 bases, with 13 bases sitting between them. The CDR3 protein is CASSYLGEYGGYTF. As DNA, the CDR3 is TGTGCCAGCAGTTACTTGGGGGAATATGGTGGCTACACCTTC.

Regarding this clone: Relative to the germline gene, one junction end is altered; a read error may explain this. The V call is TRBV4-1, the J call TRBJ1-4; D remains unclear. Germline V gene data show CDR1 as MGHRA and CDR2 as YSYEKL. The CDR3 contains 12 residues. The CDR3 loop is CASSQSNEKLFF. Written as DNA, the CDR3 is TGTGCCAGCAGCCAGTCCAATGAAAAACTGTTTTTT.

A remark on this clone: Germline and junction disagree at one end, which may indicate a read error. CDR3 residues: CASGLHRGNQSQHF. The DNA for the CDR3 is TGTGCCAGTGGCTTACACAGGGGAAATCAGTCCCAGCATTTT. The rearrangement uses TRBV19 and TRBJ1-5, with TRBD1 identical over 7 bases. Germline V lookup: CDR1 LNHDA, CDR2 SQIVND (reference sequence). CDR3 length: 14 amino acids.

This clone was counted only a few times. Given the absence of the conserved phenylalanine or tryptophan at the CDR3 end, a read error is likely. The limits of the CDR3 on the DNA are not certain, so only TCRdb's listed CDR3 is given. The genes are TRBV5-1 and TRBJ1-4; the table's TRBD1 call for D was not verified on the DNA. Germline V lookup: CDR1 SGHRS, CDR2 YFSETQ. The CDR3 numbers 8 amino acids, ends counted. The CDR3 region is CATVRGMR.

V and J are TRBV7-8 and TRBJ2-7; TRBD2 matches 7 bases. Germline CDR1 SGHVS, CDR2 FQNEAQ. The trim removed 6 bases at V and 2 bases at J, leaving 10 bases unmatched. This CDR3 comprises 15 residues. The CDR3 spells CASRPGEGRPYEQYF. The CDR3 nucleotides are TGTGCCAGCAGGCCCGGGGAGGGGAGGCCCTACGAGCAGTACTTC.

V usage is TRBV28 and J usage is TRBJ1-1, with a weak D call TRBD1 (5 bases). This CDR3 spans 15 amino acids. The germline V gene has CDR1 MDHEN and CDR2 SYDVKM. The V gene lost 6 bases and the J gene lost 1 base, with 15 bases spanning the gap. The CDR3 loop is CASRPYGTGNTEAFF. In nucleotides, the CDR3 is TGTGCCAGCAGACCCTATGGCACAGGGAACACTGAAGCTTTCTTT.

The rearrangement links TRBV7-9 to TRBJ1-4, with TRBD1 as a possible D gene (5 bases). Trimming left V 4 bases short and J 8 bases short, with 17 bases between. The CDR3 spans 15 residues. CDR1 is SEHNR and CDR2 is FQNEAQ in the germline V gene (reference sequence). CDR3: CASSSGSRALEKLFF. CDR3 bases: TGTGCCAGCAGCTCGGGGAGCAGGGCCCTAGAAAAACTGTTTTTT.

J is TRBJ2-7 and V is TRBV28; D is ambiguous. Per germline, CDR1 MDHEN and CDR2 SYDVKM. The ends were cut back, 2 bases at V and 3 bases at J, with 8 bases in the middle. The CDR3 loop spans 13 amino acids. The CDR3 DNA reads TGTGCCAGCAGTTTAGGCACCTACTACGAGCAGTACTTC. Its protein is CASSLGTYYEQYF.

This clone was detected only once. The rearrangement links TRBV29-1 to TRBJ2-5; unclear D gene. Trimming took 7 bases from V and 1 from J, leaving 16 bases between them. This CDR3 region has 14 residues. CDR1 and CDR2 (germline): SQVTM, ANQGSEA. The CDR3: CSAAVGRSQETQYF. The DNA of the CDR3 is TGCAGCGCCGCGGTTGGGCGGAGCCAAGAGACCCAGTACTTC.

The V call is TRBV2, the J call TRBJ1-5, with D uncertain. This CDR3 is 13 amino acids long. The V gene lost 6 bases and the J gene lost 4 bases, with 10 bases spanning the gap. The germline CDR1 and CDR2 sequences are SNHLY and FYNNEI. The CDR3 bases are TGTGCCAGCAGGGGTGATGGTAATCAGCCCCAGCATTTT. It encodes CASRGDGNQPQHF.

This chain joins TRBV7-9 and TRBJ1-1, with TRBD1 identical over 8 bases. The ends lost 5 bases at V and 4 bases at J; junction bases unmatched: 12. The CDR3 runs to 16 residues. Germline V CDR1 and CDR2: SEHNR, FQNEAQ (reference sequence). The DNA for the CDR3 is TGTGCCAGCAGCCCGATAGGACAGGGTATCTCCACTGAAGCTTTCTTT. Amino acid sequence: CASSPIGQGISTEAFF.

This sequence joins TRBV7-9 and TRBJ2-2; 7 bases agree with TRBD2. This CDR3 spans 17 amino acids. Germline CDR1 SEHNR, CDR2 FQNEAQ (reference sequence). V gave up 4 bases and J gave up 6 bases; unmatched junction bases: 14. The CDR3 DNA reads as TGTGCCAGCAGCTGGATTTTCGCGGGAGACGGTTCCGGGGAGCTGTTTTTT. Protein product: CASSWIFAGDGSGELFF.

J is TRBJ1-2 and V is TRBV18; no reliable D call. Germline CDR1 reads KGHSH; CDR2 reads LQKENI. The CDR3 has 14 amino acids. Trimming removed 8 bases from V and 2 bases from J, with 15 bases in between. The CDR3 loop is CASRPRADNYGYTF. The CDR3 DNA reads as TGTGCCAGCCGACCTAGAGCGGACAACTATGGCTACACCTTC.

The gene calls are TRBV9 and TRBJ2-7; D gene uncertain. Germline CDR1 reads SGDLS; CDR2 reads YYNGEE. V lost 0 bases and J 4 bases, leaving 14 bases between the germline ends. There are 15 residues in the CDR3. CDR3 protein: CASSVGQPPKYEQYF. In DNA, the CDR3 is TGTGCCAGCAGCGTAGGGCAGCCCCCCAAATACGAGCAGTACTTC. The full variable domain, rest sourced from reference TRBV9 and TRBJ2-7, is DSGVTQTPKHLITATGQRVTLRCSPRSGDLSVYWYQQSLDQGLQFLIQYYNGEERAKGNILERFSAQQFPDLHSELNLSSLELGDSALYFCASSVGQPPKYEQYFGPGTRLTVT.

This clone is a singleton in its sample. DNA for the CDR3: TGTGCCAGCAGTTACAACCGCGGGGGCGGAGGTTATGGCTACACCTTC. As protein: CASSYNRGGGGYGYTF. This rearrangement joins TRBV6-6 to TRBJ1-2; TRBD1 is a possible D gene (6 bases). Trimming shortened V by 2 bases and J by 5 bases, and 18 bases separated the two germline ends. CDR1 and CDR2 from the germline V gene are MNHNY and SVGAGI (reference sequence). This CDR3 has 16 residues.

This clone was found once. V usage is TRBV27 and J usage is TRBJ1-2; TRBD1 matches 10 bases. J gave up 8 bases and V 5 bases, and 8 bases lay outside the gene matches. The CDR3 has 14 residues. The germline gives CDR1 MNHEY, CDR2 SMNVEV (reference sequence). CDR3: CASSTGQGTRGYTF. The CDR3 coding sequence is TGTGCCAGCAGTACGGGACAGGGGACAAGGGGCTACACCTTC.